One and the same sample provided the 21 T cell receptor beta chains below, sequenced in a study of cytomegalovirus exposure and HLA in healthy donors (dated by TCRdb to about 2017). Receptor amplification or capture employed the immunoSEQ multiplex PCR assay. The multiplex PCR relied on a mix of 60 forward primers for TCR Vbeta segments and 13 reverse primers for TCR Jbeta segments. Held by TCRdb, this immuneACCESS table contains in-frame sequences only and omits some clones. Under half of the omission traces to an unresolved V gene where checked; the cause of the rest is unknown. The sample data list approximately 170,000 clones, and around 85% of these were observed just once. The leading ten clones occupy about 1.9% of the sample. The source material was PBMCs. The receptor source for this set is a human donor in good health.

The V call is TRBV27, the J call TRBJ1-4; D gene unclear. This CDR3 has 15 amino acids. V shed 3 bases and J shed 4 bases, with 12 bases lying between them. Per germline, CDR1 MNHEY and CDR2 SMNVEV (reference sequence). Written as DNA, the CDR3 is TGTGCCAGCAGTTTCTCAGCGGCGGGTAATGAAAAACTGTTTTTT. Translating gives CASSFSAAGNEKLFF.

The genes are TRBV7-2 and TRBJ1-3; D is unclear. Germline CDR1 is SGHTA and CDR2 is FQGNSA. This CDR3 contains 15 residues. Trimming cost V 1 base and J 2 bases, with 9 bases left between them. CDR3 amino acids: CASSLVVATGNTIYF. The CDR3 nucleotides read TGTGCCAGCAGCTTAGTGGTGGCCACTGGAAACACCATATATTTT.

The table lists this clone with a few counts. The same CDR3 arises from other DNA sequences in this sample as well. This chain joins TRBV25-1 and TRBJ1-1, with D tentatively TRBD1 (6 bases). V was shortened by 7 bases and J by 3 bases, with 12 bases between the two germline ends. The length of the CDR3 is 13 residues. Looked up from germline, CDR1 is MGHDK and CDR2 is SYGVNS. CDR3 amino acids: CASTRGGYTEAFF. The DNA of the CDR3 is TGTGCCAGCACCAGAGGGGGATACACTGAAGCTTTCTTT.

This chain joins TRBV5-8 and TRBJ2-1, with 12 bases lining up with TRBD2. This CDR3 region has 18 residues. The junction had 15 bases not matched to a gene; V was cut back by 4 bases and J by 7 bases. Germline V gene lookup returns CDR1 SGHTS and CDR2 YDEGEE. In nucleotides, the CDR3 is TGTGCCAGCAGCCCGTCGGCGACCTCTAGCGGGGGGGCGAATGAGCAGTTCTTC. It yields the protein CASSPSATSSGGANEQFF.

The chain has TRBV29-1 and TRBJ2-2; 8 bases map to TRBD2. The CDR3 covers 14 residues. V trimming: 5 bases; J trimming: 1 base; junction bases outside the gene matches: 3. Germline assignment: CDR1 SQVTM and CDR2 ANQGSEA. The CDR3 sequence is CSVRAGVNTGELFF. The CDR3 nucleotides read TGCAGCGTTCGAGCGGGGGTGAACACCGGGGAGCTGTTTTTT.

V is TRBV2 and J is TRBJ2-7; 7 bases fit TRBD1. V lost 4 bases to trimming and J lost 3 bases; unmatched junction nucleotides: 9. The CDR3 is 15 amino acids. Germline V gene sequence: CDR1 SNHLY, CDR2 FYNNEI. The CDR3 loop reads CASSGRQGSGYEQYF. CDR3 in DNA: TGTGCCAGCAGTGGCAGACAGGGATCGGGCTACGAGCAGTACTTC.

The genes are TRBV7-2 and TRBJ2-5; 8 bases map to TRBD1. Trimming took 0 bases from V and 5 from J; bases not matched to a gene: 5. The CDR3 contains 15 residues. Germline CDR1 SGHTA, CDR2 FQGNSA. DNA for the CDR3: TGTGCCAGCAGCTTAGCGGCAGGGGGCTATGAGACCCAGTACTTC. It codes for CASSLAAGGYETQYF.

This clone was seen only a few times. This chain connects TRBV6-5 to TRBJ1-6, with D hard to call. Germline CDR1 and CDR2: MNHEY and SVGAGI. Trimming left V 6 bases short and J 10 bases short, with 16 bases between. This CDR3 region has 14 residues. The DNA for the CDR3 is TGTGCCAGCAGCCCCGGGGTTATTGGGTCACCCCTCCACTTT. Translation: CASSPGVIGSPLHF.

This clone occurred a few times. This chain links TRBV6-5 with TRBJ1-4; 9 nucleotides line up with TRBD1. This CDR3 contains 15 residues. Trimming removed 5 bases from V and 7 bases from J; junction bases left unmatched: 8. From germline, CDR1 is MNHEY and CDR2 SVGAGI. This CDR3 is CASSTYRDRAEKLFF. CDR3 nucleotide sequence: TGTGCCAGCAGTACATACCGGGACAGGGCTGAAAAACTGTTTTTT.

The rearrangement links TRBV7-9 to TRBJ2-5; the match to TRBD2 covers 11 bases. Germline V gives CDR1 SEHNR, CDR2 FQNEAQ (reference sequence). Losses at the gene ends were 4 bases for V and 5 bases for J; bases not matched to a gene: 6. The CDR3 sequence is 15 residues long. For the CDR3, the DNA is TGTGCCAGCAGCTCCCTAGCGGGGGGAGAGGAGACCCAGTACTTC. Its protein product is CASSSLAGGEETQYF.

The rearrangement links TRBV7-8 to TRBJ2-7; TRBD2 might be the D (6 bases). Trimming took off 5 bases at V and 2 bases at J, with 13 bases between the two ends. The CDR3 spans 14 residues. Germline V gene lookup returns CDR1 SGHVS and CDR2 FQNEAQ. CDR3 nucleotide sequence: TGTGCCAGCAGCCTTCCCACGGGGGCCTACGAGCAGTACTTC. This encodes CASSLPTGAYEQYF.

V is TRBV9 and J is TRBJ1-2; D uncertain. V was pared by 2 bases and J by 8 bases, with 13 bases between. This CDR3 contains 13 residues. CDR1 is SGDLS, CDR2 YYNGEE, per germline. In nucleotides, the CDR3 is TGTGCCAGCAGCGTTGGTTCGACTAGAGGCTACACCTTC. Protein product: CASSVGSTRGYTF.

This clone occurred once. The chain couples TRBV20-1 to TRBJ2-1, with D unresolved. The CDR3 covers 11 residues. The V and J ends lost 5 bases and 6 bases respectively, with 8 bases between them. Germline V CDR1 and CDR2: DFQATT, SNEGSKA (reference sequence). CDR3: CSALQSNEQFF. For the CDR3, the DNA is TGCAGTGCTTTACAGTCCAATGAGCAGTTCTTC.

The chain joins TRBV9 to TRBJ2-7, with 7 bases identical to TRBD2. This CDR3 is 14 amino acids long. Unmatched junction bases numbered 11, after V lost 4 bases and J lost 7 bases. The germline gives CDR1 SGDLS, CDR2 YYNGEE. CDR3 protein: CASSKRTSMGEQYF. DNA of the CDR3: TGTGCCAGCAGCAAAAGGACTAGTATGGGGGAGCAGTACTTC. Full variable domain (outside the CDR3, taken from reference TRBV9 and TRBJ2-7): DSGVTQTPKHLITATGQRVTLRCSPRSGDLSVYWYQQSLDQGLQFLIQYYNGEERAKGNILERFSAQQFPDLHSELNLSSLELGDSALYFCASSKRTSMGEQYFGPGTRLTVT.

This sequence joins TRBV6-1 and TRBJ2-7, with 8 bases identical to TRBD2. The V segment lost 2 bases and the J segment 11 bases; nucleotides outside the gene matches: 5. In germline, CDR1 is MNHNS, CDR2 SASEGT. The CDR3 has 12 amino acids. CDR3 nucleotide sequence: TGTGCCAGCAGTGAAATGGGACTAGACAAGTACTTC. Amino acid sequence: CASSEMGLDKYF.

In this sample, this clone turned up a few times. The chain is built from TRBV11-2 and TRBJ2-5; 8 bases are shared with TRBD1. This CDR3 is built from 15 residues. V trimming: 1 base; J trimming: 4 bases; junction bases outside the gene matches: 5. Germline CDR1 SGHAT, CDR2 FQNNGV. The CDR3 loop is CASSLGTGYGETQYF. The DNA of the CDR3 is TGTGCCAGCAGCTTAGGGACAGGGTATGGAGAGACCCAGTACTTC.

The V and J genes are TRBV7-2 and TRBJ2-5, with 12 positions matching TRBD2. CDR1 and CDR2 from the germline V gene are SGHTA and FQGNSA. Trimming at V came to 5 bases and at J to 1 base, leaving 2 bases not matched to a gene. The CDR3 sequence is 15 residues long. In DNA, the CDR3 is TGTGCCAGCAGCCCGGGACTAGCGGGCCAAGAGACCCAGTACTTC. Translating it yields CASSPGLAGQETQYF.

V and J are TRBV11-3 and TRBJ1-1; D unresolved. Germline CDR1 is SGHNT and CDR2 is YENEEA. The length of the CDR3 is 16 residues. Trimming took 0 bases from V and 4 from J, leaving 15 bases between them. CDR3 sequence reads: CASSLDSAGLGTEAFF. CDR3 sequence (DNA): TGTGCCAGCAGCTTAGACAGCGCGGGGTTGGGCACTGAAGCTTTCTTT.

The chain couples TRBV4-3 to TRBJ1-2, with unresolved D. Trimming stripped 0 bases from V and 4 bases from J, with 9 bases between. Per the germline V gene, CDR1 is LGHNA and CDR2 is YSLEER. The CDR3 contains 14 residues. CDR3 loop: CASSQDHSLYGYTF. The CDR3 nucleotides are TGCGCCAGCAGCCAAGACCACAGCCTCTATGGCTACACCTTC.

This sequence joins TRBV6-5 and TRBJ2-5; TRBD2 is a possible D gene (6 bases). Trimming took off 8 bases at V and 7 bases at J, with 17 bases between the two ends. Per the germline V gene, CDR1 is MNHEY and CDR2 is SVGAGI. This CDR3 comprises 13 residues. The CDR3 DNA reads as TGTGCCAGCCAACGCGGGGCCGGAGGGACCCAGTACTTC. It specifies CASQRGAGGTQYF.

This clone was counted between two and nine times. This chain connects TRBV28 to TRBJ2-5; 7 bases agree with TRBD1. Germline lookup yields CDR1 MDHEN and CDR2 SYDVKM. This CDR3 spans 14 amino acids. The J segment lost 4 bases and the V segment lost 5 bases, leaving 7 bases of the junction unmatched. The CDR3, as DNA: TGTGCCAGCAGTATCCCGACAGGGAGAGAGACCCAGTACTTC. Its protein product is CASSIPTGRETQYF.